The present T cell receptor beta chain was sequenced within a study of shared clonotypes between healthy human individuals (TCRdb year 2020). With regard to the full study: A couple of women and three men aged 18 to 49 years were included in the cohort. For each donor, three plates each were used for CD4 naive and CD4 memory, two plates were used for CD8 naive, and one plate was used for CD8 memory. The study deeply sequenced blood TCR repertoires of about 5 healthy adults to estimate repertoire size and the extent of clonotype sharing between individuals. To increase sequencing depth and limit assay-specific biases, different laboratories used diverse techniques to prepare libraries and sequence TCR repertoires. Each donor's leukapheresis produced roughly between about 0.8 and 8.9 billion PBMCs.

TCR CDR3 regions were amplified from genomic DNA by multiplex PCR using the deep immunoSEQ assay. For each cell subset, the extracted genomic DNA was distributed evenly across all wells of several immunoSEQ 96-well plates, and each plate served as one replicate. For sorted subsets, around 0.2 ug genomic DNA, equal to 30,000 to 35,000 T cell genomes, was loaded into each replicate PCR. The purified libraries were quantified using a Qubit 3.0 fluorometer, sized with a Bioanalyzer 2100, and then quantified again using the KAPA Library Quantification kit. A separate single-read 150-cycle Illumina NextSeq 550 flow cell was used to sequence each immunoSEQ 96-well plate. The authors' analysis ran thus. Because only junctional sequences without quality scores were contained in the immunoSEQ output, filtering matching that applied to full-length reads could not be performed. To assign V/J genes and CDR3, sequences were annotated using PyIR, a Python wrapper for IgBLAST v1.9, with IMGT germline references. Any read was removed if the V/J assignment was weak (E-value above 1e-6), the CDR3 was missing, or the read contained stop codons, out-of-frame junctions, or ambiguous translated residues. V3J clonotypes were defined as sequences sharing the same inferred V gene, J gene, and CDR3 amino acid sequence. To compute the percentage overlap between repertoires, the number of shared unique clonotypes was divided by the size of the smaller repertoire. Three approaches were used to assess repertoire richness: RTK rarefaction, the Chao1 estimator, and Recon v2.1 estimates of unobserved clonotypes. Generation probabilities for all TCRbeta clonotypes obtained by the gDNA method from a handful of donors were computed using OLGA. TCRdb obtained this table from immuneACCESS and retained in-frame rearrangements with V and J assigned. These tables miss some clones; where compared with another copy, unresolved V genes account for less than half of the shortfall, and the remainder is unexplained. V and J calls and clone size are as listed in that table; D and trimming were resolved from the DNA. The sample table contains some 1.5 million clones; only one count was recorded for roughly 98% of them. Roughly 0.42% of the sample lies in the top ten.

As concerns this clone: The target of this receptor is not known. No much larger clonotype is one base removed from it; base qualities were not supplied.

Beyond this particular receptor, the publication reports: Based on pairwise subsampling, the degree of clonotype sharing among donors was expected to be affected by sequencing depth. Rarefaction of sorted-subset datasets indicated incomplete sequencing despite the large sequencing depth. When four donors were compared, the shared fraction of clonotypes was approximately 5% for naive CD4, approximately 3.3% for naive CD8, roughly 2.3% for memory CD4, and 0.35% to 0.4% for memory CD8. Larger estimated clonotype richness was generally found for naive subsets than for memory subsets. Higher generation probabilities were observed for clonotypes shared by all four sorted-subset donors than for non-shared clonotypes. The small number of donors limited the genetic and exposure-history diversity represented. Sampling was limited to blood, and TCR repertoires in tissue likely differ from TCR repertoires in blood.

The donors were healthy, HIV-negative adults who had no recently reported acute infections or vaccinations. All donors were Caucasian adults living in Nashville, Tennessee, USA. CD4+ T cells were enriched through magnetic negative selection, after which naive cells were positively selected on CD45RA and the remaining negative fraction served as the memory subset. Blood was collected by leukapheresis, and PBMCs were isolated by Ficoll-Histopaque density gradient centrifugation and then cryopreserved in liquid nitrogen vapor phase. Analytical flow cytometry was used to check the purity and quantity of each magnetically sorted T cell population. From each sorted fraction, genomic DNA was isolated and quantified by UV absorbance on a Nanodrop 2000c. Trimming costs V 4 bases and J 5 bases, and their ends lie 11 bases apart. The CDR3 sequence holds 13 residues, the cysteine and phenylalanine included. This entry keeps only the CDR3 DNA: 39 bases, framed from base 1. Based on the germline V gene (reference sequence), the CDR1 and CDR2 sequences are MNHEY and SMNVEV.

What was sequenced was naive CD4+ T cells sorted from blood. The cell subset or site label of this sample denotes: CD45RA+ positively selected. This clonotype originated in a man younger than 45 in good health. This chain is built from TRBV27 and TRBJ1-2; the D gene is perhaps TRBD1, on 6 matching bases. The DNA sequence follows: TGTGCCAGCAGTTCACAGGGCTTTTATGGCTACACCTTC. This encodes CASSSQGFYGYTF.